This T cell receptor (beta chain) comes out of a study of regulatory T cells in long-lasting Graves disease. Study background: In persistent Graves' disease, antithyroid drugs had been taken for over 5 years and TSH receptor antibodies stayed positive. The study, taken as a whole, reports: Because few samples were included, accuracy may have been lower.

The germline V gene encodes CDR1 MNHNS and CDR2 SASEGT. The CDR3 extends over 13 amino acids. Trimming removed 7 bases from V and 4 bases from J; junction bases left unmatched: 2. This clonotype was detected only a few times. Its antigen is unknown. Time point meaning: persistent/refractory GD, antithyroid drugs over 5 years with positive TRAb. RNA from PBMCs was the source of the TCR library. A peripheral blood sample, roughly 8.5 milliliters in volume, was drawn into EDTA tubes. Both iRepertoire HTBI primers and Arm-PCR of CDR3 regions were used to build the TCR beta libraries. Authors' processing steps: Throughout the samples, researchers identified about 56 TRBV and about 15 TRBJ segments. One entry per CDR3 protein results from TCRdb running MiXCR on the multiplex PCR reads. These V and J calls originate from TCRdb's pipeline instead of the authors' own analysis. The data show some 300,000 distinct CDR3 sequences, with around 20% seen just once and roughly 50% held by the top ten.

This TCR was sampled from a female donor with Graves disease. V gene TRBV6-1 combines with J gene TRBJ2-5, with 11 bases that match TRBD2. This specimen consisted of peripheral blood mononuclear cells (PBMCs), obtained when the disease was refractory, from a patient treated with antithyroid drugs. The chain's CDR3 is CASIAGGRETQYF. CDR3 nucleotides: TGTGCCAGCATAGCGGGAGGGCGAGAGACCCAGTACTTC.